The sequence of this T cell receptor beta chain was determined in a study of T cells in localized non-small cell lung cancer (dated by TCRdb to about 2020). Describing the broader study: T cell repertoires of some 240 early-stage NSCLC patients were analyzed, with tumors being compared against uninvolved tumor-adjacent lungs. The cohort comprised 200 to 300 treatment-naïve NSCLC patients with resected, localized lung tumors. The mean age of the NSCLC patients was about 62 years, with 120 to 150 men and 95 to 110 women. What the authors observed across the whole study: Because multi-region tumor sequencing was not performed, intratumor heterogeneity could not be ruled out. Because the study design was exploratory, TCR variables were selected using unadjusted p-values without false-discovery rate correction. Higher T cell density in blood was associated with longer overall survival, whereas higher clonality in adjacent lung was associated with shorter survival. Uninvolved tumor-adjacent lung showed the highest T cell clonality, higher than tumor, which suggests more focused antigenic responses in the uninvolved tumor-adjacent lung. A median of around 50 of the top 100 tumor clones were detected in paired uninvolved adjacent lung, and around 27 of these tumor clones were also found among the top 100 clones of the paired uninvolved adjacent lung.

This clone was counted only a few times. This clone's antigen is unknown. It has no much larger one-base neighbor in the sample; base qualities were not kept. The immunoSEQ Assay was used to sequence TCR beta CDR3 regions from DNA. As for the original processing: T cell density was computed as TCR beta template counts normalized to usable DNA estimated by amplifying housekeeping genes. Richness was estimated using the preseqR package, with extrapolation to 400,000 templates for PBMC samples and to 120,000 templates for tissue samples. Clonality was taken to be one minus Pielou's evenness. Tissue-enriched TCRs were identified through differential abundance testing performed on productive amino-acid clonotypes, with a minimum total count of 5 and an alpha of 0.1. The Jaccard Index and the Morisita Overlap Index were used to quantify repertoire overlap between compartments. TCR beta CDR3s were clustered by GLIPH together with public tetramer-defined viral CDR3s, and at least three viral sequences plus V-gene enrichment were required for viral motifs. Not all clones reach the TCRdb copy of this immuneACCESS table, which keeps in-frame sequences only. Checked studies attribute under half of the gap to unresolved V genes and leave the rest unexplained. V, J and clone size are those of that table, while D and trimming were read from the DNA. The sample data list 2,100 or so clones, and about 40% of these were observed just once. The top ten hold roughly a tenth of the sample.

V loses 5 bases of germline sequence and J loses 0 bases, and the interval between the two ends is 13 bases. The cysteine opens and the phenylalanine closes a CDR3 of 15 amino acids. Only CDR3 DNA is held: 45 bases, read in frame from base 1. For CDR1 and CDR2, the germline V gene lists SGHNT and YENEEA. At diagnosis, tumor, uninvolved tumor-adjacent lung and peripheral blood were collected and then preserved as a mix of FFPE and fresh-frozen material. The rearranged segments are TRBV11-3 and TRBJ1-1; the best D guess is TRBD1, with 5 bases matching. Sequenced here: lung tumor tissue, sampled before any cancer treatment. The receptor comes from a male donor aged 60 or over with stage II squamous cell lung carcinoma. Here the CDR3 is given as CASSLGPGMNTEAFF. The sequence in DNA is TGTGCCAGCAGCCTGGGACCTGGCATGAACACTGAAGCTTTCTTT.